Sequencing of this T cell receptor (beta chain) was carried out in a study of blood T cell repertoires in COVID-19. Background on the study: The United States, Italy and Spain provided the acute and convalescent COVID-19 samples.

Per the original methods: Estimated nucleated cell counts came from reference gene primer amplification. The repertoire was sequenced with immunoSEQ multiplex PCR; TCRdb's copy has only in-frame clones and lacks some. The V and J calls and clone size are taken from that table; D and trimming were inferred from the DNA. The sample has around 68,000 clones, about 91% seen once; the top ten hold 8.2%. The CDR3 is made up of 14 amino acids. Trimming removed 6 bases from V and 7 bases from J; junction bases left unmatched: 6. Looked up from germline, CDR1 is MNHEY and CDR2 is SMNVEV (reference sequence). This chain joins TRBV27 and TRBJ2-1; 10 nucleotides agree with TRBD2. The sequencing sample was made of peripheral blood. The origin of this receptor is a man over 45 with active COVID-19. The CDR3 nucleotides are TGTGCCAGCAGAATAGCGGGGGGTGGGAATGAGCAGTTCTTC. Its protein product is CASRIAGGGNEQFF.